This T cell receptor beta chain emerged from a study of type 1 regulatory T cells. Study as a whole: An in vitro protocol generated T-allo10, a Tr1-enriched, alloantigen-specific CD4 T cell product. Study conclusions and caveats: Compared with non-Tr1 cells, Tr1 cells showed a narrower TCR repertoire.

MiXCR, run by TCRdb on the reads, gives a single entry per CDR3 protein. The sample holds roughly 71,000 distinct CDR3 sequences, around 21% seen once. Worth noting for this clonotype: Its specificity is not known.

CDR3 length: 12 amino acids. V lost 5 bases to trimming and J lost 6 bases, with 9 bases between them. This sequence joins TRBV12-3 or TRBV12-4 and TRBJ2-3; D uncertain. Sequencing input: cultured type 1 regulatory T (Tr1) cells, either the whole culture or a sorted fraction (not recorded which). The clonotype comes from a human donor in good health. The chain's CDR3 is CASSPQEDTQYF. The CDR3 bases are TGTGCCAGCAGTCCCCAGGAGGATACGCAGTATTTT.